These T cell receptor beta chains were read from a single sample in a study of blood T cell repertoires in COVID-19. Sequenced by immunoSEQ multiplex PCR; TCRdb stores in-frame clones only, minus some. The sample contains around 190,000 clones, approximately 91% of which appear only once. Input material: peripheral blood. Source of these receptors: a man aged 45-60 years with COVID-19, enrolled during active disease. CDR3s include the opening cysteine and the closing phenylalanine or tryptophan. Fields, in order: V gene, J gene, D gene, clone size, CDR3 DNA, CDR3 protein. D genes are given only for firm matches. Size is stated for part of the rows, as once, few or many counts, or as a class when the clone is expanded.

V gene: TRBV4-3; J gene: TRBJ2-1; D gene: TRBD1; clone size: once; CDR3 DNA: TGCGCCAGCAGCCAAGGGGGGACAGGGATCGGAAATGAGCAGTTCTTC; CDR3 protein: CASSQGGTGIGNEQFF
V gene: TRBV12-3/TRBV12-4; J gene: TRBJ1-5; D gene: NA; clone size: NA; CDR3 DNA: TGTGCCAGCAGCTCGTATAGCAATCAGCCCCAGCATTTT; CDR3 protein: CASSSYSNQPQHF
V gene: TRBV12-3/TRBV12-4; J gene: TRBJ2-1; D gene: NA; clone size: NA; CDR3 DNA: TGTGCCAGCAGTTCTGCTCGGTACAATGAGCAGTTCTTC; CDR3 protein: CASSSARYNEQFF
V gene: TRBV28; J gene: TRBJ2-4; D gene: NA; clone size: NA; CDR3 DNA: TGTGCCAGCAGTTCGGGTGTTTACATTCAGTACTTC; CDR3 protein: CASSSGVYIQYF
V gene: TRBV5-6; J gene: TRBJ2-5; D gene: NA; clone size: once; CDR3 DNA: TGTGCCAGCAGCTTGGGCCAGGTGGAGACCCAGTACTTC; CDR3 protein: CASSLGQVETQYF
V gene: TRBV6-5; J gene: TRBJ1-5; D gene: NA; clone size: NA; CDR3 DNA: TGTGCCAGCACCCCCGACAGTAGCAATCAGCCCCAGCATTTT; CDR3 protein: CASTPDSSNQPQHF
V gene: TRBV5-6; J gene: TRBJ2-3; D gene: TRBD1; clone size: NA; CDR3 DNA: TGTGCCAGCAGCCGTCGACAGGGGATAACAGATACGCAGTATTTT; CDR3 protein: CASSRRQGITDTQYF
V gene: TRBV18; J gene: TRBJ2-5; D gene: TRBD2; clone size: NA; CDR3 DNA: TGTGCCAGCTCACCACAGCCAGCGGGAGTAAAAGAGACCCAGTACTTC; CDR3 protein: CASSPQPAGVKETQYF
V gene: TRBV30; J gene: TRBJ2-7; D gene: NA; clone size: NA; CDR3 DNA: TGTGCCTGGAGTGTACTTCAGGGGGGGCAGTACTTC; CDR3 protein: CAWSVLQGGQYF
V gene: TRBV10-3; J gene: TRBJ1-4; D gene: TRBD1; clone size: NA; CDR3 DNA: TGTGCCATCAGTGACCAGGGACAGGGTAATGAAAAACTGTTTTTT; CDR3 protein: CAISDQGQGNEKLFF
V gene: TRBV29-1; J gene: TRBJ1-1; D gene: TRBD1; clone size: NA; CDR3 DNA: TGCAGCGTTCGGACAGGGGGAATCACTGAAGCTTTCTTT; CDR3 protein: CSVRTGGITEAFF
V gene: TRBV24-1; J gene: TRBJ2-7; D gene: TRBD2; clone size: NA; CDR3 DNA: TGTGCCACCAGTGACCCCGGGACTAGGGGAACCTTCGCTCATAGCTCCTACGAGCAGTACTTC; CDR3 protein: CATSDPGTRGTFAHSSYEQYF
V gene: TRBV7-2; J gene: TRBJ2-1; D gene: NA; clone size: once; CDR3 DNA: TGTGCCAGCAGCTTAACAGGGTTCAATGAGCAGTTCTTC; CDR3 protein: CASSLTGFNEQFF
V gene: TRBV9; J gene: TRBJ2-3; D gene: TRBD2; clone size: NA; CDR3 DNA: TGTGCCAGCAGTGCCTATGGAACTAGCGGGGGGGCCTCAACGTCGGATACGCAGTATTTT; CDR3 protein: CASSAYGTSGGASTSDTQYF
V gene: TRBV7-2; J gene: TRBJ2-6; D gene: TRBD2; clone size: NA; CDR3 DNA: TGTGCCAGCAGCGCTAGCGGTCCCTCTGGGGCCAACGTCCTGACTTTC; CDR3 protein: CASSASGPSGANVLTF
V gene: TRBV3-1/TRBV3-2; J gene: TRBJ1-1; D gene: TRBD1; clone size: few; CDR3 DNA: TGTGCCAGCAGCCCCACAGGGGGAATGCCTGAAGCTTTCTTT; CDR3 protein: CASSPTGGMPEAFF
V gene: TRBV5-1; J gene: TRBJ1-1; D gene: TRBD1; clone size: NA; CDR3 DNA: TGCGCCAGCAACGGACAGGGGGCATCTGAAGCTTTCTTT; CDR3 protein: CASNGQGASEAFF
V gene: TRBV19; J gene: TRBJ2-2; D gene: NA; clone size: NA; CDR3 DNA: TGTGCCAGTAAGGGGGTTTGGGGGAAGACCGGGGAGCTGTTTTTT; CDR3 protein: CASKGVWGKTGELFF